This T cell receptor beta chain was sequenced during a study of CD8 T cells in Susac syndrome (dated by TCRdb to the late 2010s). Some background on the complete study: Whether CD8+ T cell activation and differentiation in Susac syndrome was antigen driven was tested using repertoire sequencing. Overall study outcomes, separate from this receptor: The study acknowledged that relatively few individuals were included in the TCR sequencing and HLA analysis.

Concerning this clonotype: It has no known antigen specificity. No base-level quality is on record; no much larger clone is a single base apart.

Peripheral blood CD8+ and CD4+ T cells from healthy donors, Susac syndrome patients and multiple sclerosis patients were profiled by high-throughput TCR beta sequencing. The healthy donors served as controls matched for age and sex. Bulk CD8+ and CD4+ T cells were purified magnetically by negative isolation, whereas CD8+ TEMRA cells were enriched by FACS. Blood was drawn into EDTA tubes, processed within 24 hours, and PBMCs were isolated by density gradient centrifugation. PBMCs intended for TCR sequencing were cryopreserved in liquid nitrogen and thawed later in a water bath at 37 degrees C. The sorted or isolated CD4+, CD8+ and CD8+ TEMRA cells had a purity of 90% or higher. RNA was extracted with the RNeasy kit and about 0.5 to 1 ug was reverse transcribed using random hexamers. The immunoSEQ multiplex PCR assay, covering 54 Vbeta and 13 Jbeta segments, was used to amplify TCR beta CDR3 regions. To correct PCR amplification bias, a synthetic template baseline was used for both primer optimization and computational correction. As for the authors' bioinformatics: Only productive sequences were kept, with reads annotated to V, D and J genes according to IMGT and analyzed in immunoSEQ Analyzer. To calculate clonality, Shannon entropy was normalized by log2 of the number of productive unique sequences and then subtracted from one. Public and private clones were assessed among the 100 most prevalent clones of each patient and control. Susac-specific clones were defined as absent from healthy and MS cohorts, around 1,000 published viral clones and other ImmuneACCESS disease sequences. TCRdb passed the public sequencing reads through fastp at Q25 and MiXCR, retaining productive beta sequences. Duplicate CDR3 protein sequences are folded into a single record with the most common DNA and genes. TCRdb's processing, not the authors' own work, is the source of the V and J calls. This sample is represented by about 140,000 distinct CDR3 sequences; approximately 94% of them were singletons. Over 0.07% of the sample is held by the ten biggest clonotypes.

The specimen sequenced was CD4+ T cells from PBMCs. The receptor's source is a human donor in good health.

The DNA sequence follows: TGTGCCAGCAGCCCCTACGGTCGGGATGAGCAGTTCTTC. This gives the protein CASSPYGRDEQFF. The chain is encoded by TRBV4-2 joined to TRBJ2-1, with no D gene named confidently. The CDR3, from cysteine to phenylalanine, totals 13 residues. The read is trimmed to its CDR3 DNA, 39 bases read in frame from base 1. V loses 4 bases, J loses 8 bases, and the germline ends lie 12 bases apart. Per the germline V gene, LGHNA is the CDR1 and YNFKEQ is the CDR2.